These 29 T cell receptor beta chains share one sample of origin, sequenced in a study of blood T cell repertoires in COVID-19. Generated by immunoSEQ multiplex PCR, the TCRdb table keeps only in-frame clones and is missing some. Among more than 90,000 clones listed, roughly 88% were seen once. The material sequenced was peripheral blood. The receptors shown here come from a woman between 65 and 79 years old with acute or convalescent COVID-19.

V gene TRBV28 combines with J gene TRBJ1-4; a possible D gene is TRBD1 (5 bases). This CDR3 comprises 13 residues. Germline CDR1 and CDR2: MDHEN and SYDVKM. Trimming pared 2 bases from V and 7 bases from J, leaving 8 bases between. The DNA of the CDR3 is TGTGCCAGCAGTTTAATCCAGGGTGAAAAACTGTTTTTT. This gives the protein CASSLIQGEKLFF.

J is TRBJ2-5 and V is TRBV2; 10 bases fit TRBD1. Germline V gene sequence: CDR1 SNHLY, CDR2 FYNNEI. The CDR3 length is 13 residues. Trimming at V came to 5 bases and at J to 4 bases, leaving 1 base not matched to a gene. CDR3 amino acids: CASSRDRGETQYF. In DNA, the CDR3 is TGTGCCAGCAGTAGGGACAGGGGAGAGACCCAGTACTTC.

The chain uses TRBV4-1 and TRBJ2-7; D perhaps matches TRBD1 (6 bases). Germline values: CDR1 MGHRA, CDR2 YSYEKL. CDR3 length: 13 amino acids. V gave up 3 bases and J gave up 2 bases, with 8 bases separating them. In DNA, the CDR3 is TGCGCCAGCAGCCAGGGGGCAACCTACGAGCAGTACTTC. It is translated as CASSQGATYEQYF.

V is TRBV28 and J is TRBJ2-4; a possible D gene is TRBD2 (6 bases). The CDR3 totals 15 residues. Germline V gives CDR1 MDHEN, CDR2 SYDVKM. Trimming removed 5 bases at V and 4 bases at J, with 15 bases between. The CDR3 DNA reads TGTGCCAGCAGTCCACGGGACGGGGGTAAAAACATTCAGTACTTC. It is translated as CASSPRDGGKNIQYF.

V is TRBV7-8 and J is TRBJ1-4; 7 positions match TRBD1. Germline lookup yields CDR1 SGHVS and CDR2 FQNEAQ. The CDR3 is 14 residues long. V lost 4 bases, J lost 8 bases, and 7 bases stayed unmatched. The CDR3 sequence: CASSSDRVGEKLFF. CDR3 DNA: TGTGCCAGCAGCTCTGACAGGGTCGGGGAAAAACTGTTTTTT.

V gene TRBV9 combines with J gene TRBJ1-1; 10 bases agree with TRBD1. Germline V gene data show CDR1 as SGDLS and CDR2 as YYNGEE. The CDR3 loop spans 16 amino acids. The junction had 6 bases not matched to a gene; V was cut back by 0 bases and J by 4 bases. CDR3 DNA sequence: TGTGCCAGCAGCGTAGGGACAGGGGGAGGCGGCACTGAAGCTTTCTTT. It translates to CASSVGTGGGGTEAFF.

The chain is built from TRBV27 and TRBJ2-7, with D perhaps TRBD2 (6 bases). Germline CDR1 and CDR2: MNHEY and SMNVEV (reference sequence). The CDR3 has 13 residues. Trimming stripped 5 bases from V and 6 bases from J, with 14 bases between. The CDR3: CASSTETRREQYF. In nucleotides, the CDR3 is TGTGCCAGCAGTACCGAGACTAGACGCGAGCAGTACTTC.

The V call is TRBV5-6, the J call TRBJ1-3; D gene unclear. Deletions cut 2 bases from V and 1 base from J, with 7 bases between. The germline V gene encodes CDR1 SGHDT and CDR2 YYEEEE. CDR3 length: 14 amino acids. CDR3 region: CASSFSYSGNTIYF. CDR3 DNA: TGTGCCAGCAGCTTTTCCTATTCTGGAAACACCATATATTTT.

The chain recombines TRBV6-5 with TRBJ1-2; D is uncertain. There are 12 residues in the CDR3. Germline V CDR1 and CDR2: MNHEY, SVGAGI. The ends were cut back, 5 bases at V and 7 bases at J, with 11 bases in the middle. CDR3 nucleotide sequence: TGTGCCAGCAGTCCGGAGATATTTGGCTACACCTTC. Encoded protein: CASSPEIFGYTF.

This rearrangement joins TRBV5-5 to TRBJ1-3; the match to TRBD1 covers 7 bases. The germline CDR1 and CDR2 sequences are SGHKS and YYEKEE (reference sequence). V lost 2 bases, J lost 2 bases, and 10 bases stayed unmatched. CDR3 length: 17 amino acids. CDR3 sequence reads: CASSFEMRGPAGNTIYF. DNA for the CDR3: TGTGCCAGCAGCTTCGAAATGAGGGGGCCTGCTGGAAACACCATATATTTT.

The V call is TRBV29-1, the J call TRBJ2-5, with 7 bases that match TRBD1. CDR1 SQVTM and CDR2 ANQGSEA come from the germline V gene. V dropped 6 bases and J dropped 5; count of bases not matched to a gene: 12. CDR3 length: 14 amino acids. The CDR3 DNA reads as TGCAGCGTGGCCCGGCCAGGGGGTCGGGAGACCCAGTACTTC. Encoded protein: CSVARPGGRETQYF. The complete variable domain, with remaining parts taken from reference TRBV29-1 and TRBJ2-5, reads SAVISQKPSRDICQRGTSLTIQCQVDSQVTMMFWYRQQPGQSLTLIATANQGSEATYESGFVIDKFPISRPNLTFSTLTVSNMSPEDSSIYLCSVARPGGRETQYFGPGTRLLVL.

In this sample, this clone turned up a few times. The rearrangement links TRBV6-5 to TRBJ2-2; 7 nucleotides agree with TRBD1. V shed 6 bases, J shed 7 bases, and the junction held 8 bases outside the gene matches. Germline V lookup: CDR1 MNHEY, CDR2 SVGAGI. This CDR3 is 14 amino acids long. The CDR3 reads CASSADRVSGELFF. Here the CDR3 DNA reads TGTGCCAGCAGCGCAGACAGGGTGAGCGGGGAGCTGTTTTTT.

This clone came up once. The CDR3 DNA sequence: TGTGCCAGCAGGACAGGATTCTACAATGAGCAGTTCTTC. Amino acid sequence: CASRTGFYNEQFF. The gene calls are TRBV11-2 and TRBJ2-1; tentative D call: TRBD1 (6 bases). The CDR3 sequence is 13 residues long. V was pared by 6 bases and J by 3 bases, with 9 bases between. From germline, CDR1 is SGHAT and CDR2 FQNNGV.

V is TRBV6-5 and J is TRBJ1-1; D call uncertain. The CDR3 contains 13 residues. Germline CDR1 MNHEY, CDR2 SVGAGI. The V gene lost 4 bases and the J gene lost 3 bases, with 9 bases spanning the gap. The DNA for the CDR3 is TGTGCCAGCAGTTCCCCCAAATACACTGAAGCTTTCTTT. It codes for CASSSPKYTEAFF.

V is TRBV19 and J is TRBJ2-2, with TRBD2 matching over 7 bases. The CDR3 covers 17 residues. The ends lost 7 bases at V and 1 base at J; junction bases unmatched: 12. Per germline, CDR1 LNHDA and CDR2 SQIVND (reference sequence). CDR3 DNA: TGTGCCAGTACCGAGGGAGGTCCGGGGGGGAACACCGGGGAGCTGTTTTTT. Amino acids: CASTEGGPGGNTGELFF.

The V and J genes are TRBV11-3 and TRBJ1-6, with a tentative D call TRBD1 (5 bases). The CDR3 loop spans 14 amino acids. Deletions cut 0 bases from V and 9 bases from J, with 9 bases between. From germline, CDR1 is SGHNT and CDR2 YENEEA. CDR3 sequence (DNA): TGTGCCAGCAGCTTAGACGGCGGGGGTTCACCCCTCCACTTT. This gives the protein CASSLDGGGSPLHF.

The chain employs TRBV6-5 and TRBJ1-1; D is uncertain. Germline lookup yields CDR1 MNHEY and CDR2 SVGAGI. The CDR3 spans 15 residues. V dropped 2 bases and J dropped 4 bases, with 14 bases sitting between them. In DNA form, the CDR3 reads TGTGCCAGCAGTTACATCTCAGAGGGCGTCACTGAAGCTTTCTTT. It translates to CASSYISEGVTEAFF.

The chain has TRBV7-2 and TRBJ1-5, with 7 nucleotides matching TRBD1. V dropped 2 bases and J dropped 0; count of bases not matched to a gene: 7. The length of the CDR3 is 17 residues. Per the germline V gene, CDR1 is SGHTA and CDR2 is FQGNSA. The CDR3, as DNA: TGTGCCAGCAGCTTATGGGACAGATCCTATAGCAATCAGCCCCAGCATTTT. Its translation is CASSLWDRSYSNQPQHF.

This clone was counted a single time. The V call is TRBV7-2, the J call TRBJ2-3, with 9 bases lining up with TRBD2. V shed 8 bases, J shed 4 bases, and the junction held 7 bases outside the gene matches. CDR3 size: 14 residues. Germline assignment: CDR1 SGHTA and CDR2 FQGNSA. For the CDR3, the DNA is TGTGCCAGCCGACCGGGACTAGCATCAGATACGCAGTATTTT. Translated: CASRPGLASDTQYF.

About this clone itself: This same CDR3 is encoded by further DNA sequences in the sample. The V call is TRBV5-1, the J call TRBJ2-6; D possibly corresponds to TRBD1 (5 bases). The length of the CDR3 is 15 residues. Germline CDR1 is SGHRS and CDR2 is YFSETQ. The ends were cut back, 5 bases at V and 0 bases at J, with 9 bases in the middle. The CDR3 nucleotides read TGCGCCAGCAGTCCTGACAGCTCTGGGGCCAACGTCCTGACTTTC. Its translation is CASSPDSSGANVLTF.

The CDR3 protein is CATLERRESRNEQFF. The CDR3 DNA is TGTGCCACCCTCGAGAGGCGGGAGAGTAGAAATGAGCAGTTCTTC. This chain connects TRBV6-1 to TRBJ2-1, with TRBD2 identical over 7 bases. The germline gives CDR1 MNHNS, CDR2 SASEGT. This CDR3 comprises 15 residues. After removal of 10 bases from V and 7 bases from J, the junction contained 16 bases not matched to a gene.

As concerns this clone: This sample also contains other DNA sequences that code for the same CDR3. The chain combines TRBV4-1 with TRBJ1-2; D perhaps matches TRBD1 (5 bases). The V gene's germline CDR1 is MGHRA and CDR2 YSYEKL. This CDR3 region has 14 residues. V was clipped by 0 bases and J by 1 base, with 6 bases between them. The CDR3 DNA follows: TGCGCCAGCAGCCAAGACCAGGGTAACTATGGCTACACCTTC. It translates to CASSQDQGNYGYTF.

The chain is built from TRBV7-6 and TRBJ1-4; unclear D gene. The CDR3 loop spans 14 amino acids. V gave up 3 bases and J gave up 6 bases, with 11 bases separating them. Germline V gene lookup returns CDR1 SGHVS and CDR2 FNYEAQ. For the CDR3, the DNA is TGTGCCAGCAGCTTCTCCGCCCCGGATGAAAAACTGTTTTTT. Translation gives CASSFSAPDEKLFF. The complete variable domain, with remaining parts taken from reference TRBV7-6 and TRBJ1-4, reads GAGVSQSPRYKVTKRGQDVALRCDPISGHVSLYWYRQALGQGPEFLTYFNYEAQQDKSGLPNDRFSAERPEGSISTLTIQRTEQRDSAMYRCASSFSAPDEKLFFGSGTQLSVL.

CDR3 residues: CASSLYGGAGTEAFF. Here the CDR3 DNA reads TGTGCCAGCAGCTTATATGGGGGGGCCGGGACTGAAGCTTTCTTT. The V gene is TRBV7-2, the J gene TRBJ1-1; a possible D gene is TRBD1 (6 bases). The CDR3 totals 15 residues. Germline assignment: CDR1 SGHTA and CDR2 FQGNSA. Trimming cost V 2 bases and J 5 bases, with 15 bases left between them.

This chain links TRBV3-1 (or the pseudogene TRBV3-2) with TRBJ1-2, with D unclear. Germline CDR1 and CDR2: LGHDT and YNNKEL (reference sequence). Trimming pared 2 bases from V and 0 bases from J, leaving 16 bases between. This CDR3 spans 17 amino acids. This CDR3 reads CASSQLRAAFTNYGYTF. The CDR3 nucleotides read TGTGCCAGCAGCCAACTTCGAGCGGCCTTTACTAACTATGGCTACACCTTC.

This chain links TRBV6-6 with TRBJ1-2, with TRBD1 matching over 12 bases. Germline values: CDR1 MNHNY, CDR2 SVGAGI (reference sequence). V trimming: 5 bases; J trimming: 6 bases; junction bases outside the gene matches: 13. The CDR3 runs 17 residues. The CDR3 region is CASSPRDRDRGQNGYTF. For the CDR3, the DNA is TGTGCCAGCAGTCCCCGGGACCGGGACAGGGGGCAAAATGGCTACACCTTC.

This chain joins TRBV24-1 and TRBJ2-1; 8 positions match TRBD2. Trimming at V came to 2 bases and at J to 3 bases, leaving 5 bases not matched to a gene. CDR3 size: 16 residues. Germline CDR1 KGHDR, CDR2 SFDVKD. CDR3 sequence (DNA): TGTGCCACCAGTGATTCTAACGGGAGGGACTACAATGAGCAGTTCTTC. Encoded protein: CATSDSNGRDYNEQFF.

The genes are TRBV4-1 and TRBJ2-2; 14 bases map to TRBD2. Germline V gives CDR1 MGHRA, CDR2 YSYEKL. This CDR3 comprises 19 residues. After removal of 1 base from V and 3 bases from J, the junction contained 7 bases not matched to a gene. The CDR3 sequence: CASSQAGTSGGLYTGELFF. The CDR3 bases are TGCGCCAGCAGCCAAGCTGGGACTAGCGGGGGCCTCTACACCGGGGAGCTGTTTTTT.

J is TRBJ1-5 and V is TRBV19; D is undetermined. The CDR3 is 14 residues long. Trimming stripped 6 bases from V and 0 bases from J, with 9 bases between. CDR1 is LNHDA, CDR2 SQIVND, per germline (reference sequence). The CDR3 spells CASSDRSSNQPQHF. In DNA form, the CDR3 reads TGTGCCAGTAGCGACCGGAGTAGCAATCAGCCCCAGCATTTT.